This entry describes one TCR beta chain. The antigen remains undetermined. The data were taken from a study of T cell repertoires in cytomegalovirus infection. Study-level background: An indication of both CMV infection and matching HLA type came from public TCR beta signatures.

Regarding the study as a whole: Cumulative frequency (of public TCR beta family members) identified carriers of CMV plus the relevant HLA.

One entry per CDR3 protein, called by TCRdb with MiXCR from the reads. The sample yields approximately 200,000 distinct CDR3 sequences, 25% to 30% seen once. Trimming took 5 bases from V and 6 from J, leaving 17 bases between them. This CDR3 comprises 15 residues. The germline V gene has CDR1 LNHDA and CDR2 SQIVND (reference sequence). The V and J genes are TRBV19 and TRBJ1-5; the D is unclear. Material for sequencing was PBMCs. The TCR comes from a human donor in good health (CMV status not recorded). Some clones in this sample may be carry-over from other donors' samples. The CDR3 nucleotides read TGTGCCAGTAGTGCCTTCAGTGGAAACGTTCAGCCCCAGCATTTT. Translated: CASSAFSGNVQPQHF.